This T cell receptor beta chain was captured by sequencing in a study of blood T cells in healthy people across ages. Findings and caveats of the study: A strong correlation was seen between TCR beta diversity and naive T cell percentage. The diversity estimates, figures obtained from one million T cells, were considered underestimates. The recorded TCR beta diversity per million T cells decreased in a roughly linear manner with age.

Germline assignment: CDR1 MNHNY and CDR2 SVGAGI (reference sequence). CDR3 length equals 10 residues. Trimming stripped 10 bases from V and 4 bases from J, with 7 bases between. Primed by a sample-barcoded 5' primer and a J-beta primer mix, a second PCR proceeded for about 6 to 12 cycles. TCRdb reprocessed the 5' RACE reads via MiXCR and lists one record per CDR3 protein. The repertoire holds about 1.6 million distinct CDR3 sequences, with almost 35% as singletons. A few counts support this clonotype. Its antigen remains unknown. This TCR derives from a woman aged 25 to 39 in good health. Source material: blood. The chain recombines TRBV6-6 with TRBJ1-1; D remains ambiguous. CDR3 DNA sequence: TGTGCCACCAAGGGCACTGAAGCTTTCTTT. Protein: CATKGTEAFF.